This note documents a single T cell receptor (beta chain) sequence. This sample is drawn from a study of blood T cell repertoires in COVID-19. Study-level background: The United States, Italy and Spain provided the acute and convalescent COVID-19 samples. PBMCs, B-cell-depleted T cells, or T cells were the source of the cDNA or gDNA that made up the material.

Germline CDR1 is SGHVS and CDR2 is FQNEAQ. The ends lost 2 bases at V and 4 bases at J; junction bases unmatched: 5. The CDR3 consists of 15 residues. Clinical history as reported by participants underpinned cohort assignment. A case of COVID-19 had been met by exposed participants within 2 weeks before study entry. Assay used: immunoSEQ multiplex PCR; TCRdb lists only in-frame clones, some missing. The repertoire consists of 130,000 to 150,000 clones, with roughly 84% occurring once and the leading ten covering less than 6%. This sequence originates from a woman in her forties or fifties who had been exposed to COVID-19. The specimen sequenced was PBMCs or T cells enriched from blood (not recorded which). The V call is TRBV7-8, the J call TRBJ2-3; TRBD2 agrees at 8 bases. In nucleotides, the CDR3 is TGTGCCAGCAGCTTATATGAGACTAGCGCAGATACGCAGTATTTT. Residues: CASSLYETSADTQYF.